This T cell receptor beta chain was observed in a study of blood T cell repertoires in COVID-19. Study details: The cDNA or gDNA used as material had been derived from T cells, B-cell-depleted T cells, or PBMCs.

Measured with immunoSEQ multiplex PCR; TCRdb has only the in-frame clones, and not every one. The sample records roughly 120,000 clones, 55% to 75% being singletons. V lost 5 bases and J lost 6; bases outside the gene matches: 14. CDR1 is MDHEN, CDR2 SYDVKM, per germline. This CDR3 has 17 residues. V usage is TRBV28 and J usage is TRBJ2-1, with 9 positions matching TRBD2. This sequence was found in a human donor with acute or convalescent COVID-19. The donor label of this sample is uncertain. Sequences were obtained from peripheral blood. The CDR3 DNA is TGTGCCAGCAGTCCACCGCCGGGGCGGGGGGGCCCCAATGAGCAGTTCTTC. Translated, it gives CASSPPPGRGGPNEQFF.